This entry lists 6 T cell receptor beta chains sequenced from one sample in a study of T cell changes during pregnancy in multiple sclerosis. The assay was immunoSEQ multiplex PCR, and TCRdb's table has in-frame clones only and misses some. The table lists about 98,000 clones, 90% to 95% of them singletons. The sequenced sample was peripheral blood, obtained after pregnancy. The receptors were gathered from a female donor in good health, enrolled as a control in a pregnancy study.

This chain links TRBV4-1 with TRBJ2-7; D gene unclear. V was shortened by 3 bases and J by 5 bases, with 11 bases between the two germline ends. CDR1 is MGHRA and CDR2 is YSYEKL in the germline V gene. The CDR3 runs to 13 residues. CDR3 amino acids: CASSHPRPHEQYF. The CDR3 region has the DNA TGCGCCAGCAGCCACCCCAGGCCCCACGAGCAGTACTTC.

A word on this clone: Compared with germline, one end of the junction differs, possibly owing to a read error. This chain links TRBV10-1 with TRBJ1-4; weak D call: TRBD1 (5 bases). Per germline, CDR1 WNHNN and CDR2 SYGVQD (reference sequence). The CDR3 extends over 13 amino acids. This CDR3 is CASSEDWGQNLFF. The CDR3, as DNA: TGCGCCAGCAGTGAGGATTGGGGCCAAAATCTGTTTTTT.

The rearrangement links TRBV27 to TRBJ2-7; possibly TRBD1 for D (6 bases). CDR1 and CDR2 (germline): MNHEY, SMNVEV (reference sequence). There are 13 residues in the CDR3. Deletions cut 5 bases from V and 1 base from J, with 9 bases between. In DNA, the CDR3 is TGTGCCAGCAGTGGCAGGGGTTCCTACGAGCAGTACTTC. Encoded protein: CASSGRGSYEQYF.

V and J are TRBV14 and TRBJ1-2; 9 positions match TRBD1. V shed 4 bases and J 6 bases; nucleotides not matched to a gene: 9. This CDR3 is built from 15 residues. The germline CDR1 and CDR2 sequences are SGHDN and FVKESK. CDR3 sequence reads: CASSPTGQGTDGYTF. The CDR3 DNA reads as TGTGCCAGCAGCCCAACGGGACAGGGAACGGATGGCTACACCTTC.

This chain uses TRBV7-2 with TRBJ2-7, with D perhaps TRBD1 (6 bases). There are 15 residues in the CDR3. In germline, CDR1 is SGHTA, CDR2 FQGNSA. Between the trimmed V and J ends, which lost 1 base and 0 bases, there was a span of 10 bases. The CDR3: CASSLVWGPSYEQYF. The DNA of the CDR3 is TGTGCCAGCAGCTTAGTCTGGGGGCCCTCCTACGAGCAGTACTTC.

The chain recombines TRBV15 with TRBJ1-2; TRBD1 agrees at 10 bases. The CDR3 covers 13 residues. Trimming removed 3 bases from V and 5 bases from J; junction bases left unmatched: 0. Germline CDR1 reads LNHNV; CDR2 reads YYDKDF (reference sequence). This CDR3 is CATSRDRGYGYTF. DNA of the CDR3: TGTGCCACCAGCAGGGACAGGGGGTATGGCTACACCTTC.